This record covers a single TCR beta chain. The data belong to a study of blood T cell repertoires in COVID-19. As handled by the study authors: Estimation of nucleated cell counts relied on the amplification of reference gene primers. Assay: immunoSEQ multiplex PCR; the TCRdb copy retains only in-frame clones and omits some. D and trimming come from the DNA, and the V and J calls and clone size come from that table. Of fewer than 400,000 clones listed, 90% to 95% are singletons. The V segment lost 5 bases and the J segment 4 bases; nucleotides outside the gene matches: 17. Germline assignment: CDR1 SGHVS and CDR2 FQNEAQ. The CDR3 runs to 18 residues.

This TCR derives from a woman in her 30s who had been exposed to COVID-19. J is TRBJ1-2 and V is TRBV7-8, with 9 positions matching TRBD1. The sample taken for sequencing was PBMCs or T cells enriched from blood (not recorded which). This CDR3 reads CASSQDRGGYSRGYGYTF. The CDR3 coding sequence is TGTGCCAGCAGCCAAGACAGGGGGGGATATAGTAGAGGCTATGGCTACACCTTC.